This is a list of T cell receptor beta chains from one sample in a study of post-analysis software for immune sequencing data. A single record per CDR3 protein comes from TCRdb applying MiXCR to the PCR reads. The sample lists 350,000 to 450,000 distinct CDR3 sequences; less than 40% were seen once. The material sequenced was blood. Source of these receptors: a girl aged 5 to 17 with multiple sclerosis. Each CDR3 is given with its conserved first and last residue. D genes are given only for firm matches. Only some rows state a clone size, as once, few, many or a class for expanded clones.

clone size: few
J gene: TRBJ2-7
D gene: NA
V gene: TRBV12-3/TRBV12-4
CDR3 DNA: TGTGCCAGCAGCCAGGGACGGGCTCTCCACGAGCAGTACTTC
CDR3 protein: CASSQGRALHEQYF

clone size: many
J gene: TRBJ2-1
D gene: NA
V gene: TRBV5-4
CDR3 DNA: TGTGCCAGCAGCCTTTACTACTCCCGTACCTCCTACAATGAGCAGTTCTTC
CDR3 protein: CASSLYYSRTSYNEQFF

clone size: NA
J gene: TRBJ2-1
D gene: NA
V gene: TRBV28
CDR3 DNA: TGTGCCAGCTCCGCTGGGGGCACCGCTGAGGGGGAGCAGTTCTTC
CDR3 protein: CASSAGGTAEGEQFF

clone size: NA
J gene: TRBJ1-1
D gene: TRBD1
V gene: TRBV6-1
CDR3 DNA: TGTGCCAGCAGTGATTTGGGACAGGGGCATAGGACTGAAGCTTTCTTT
CDR3 protein: CASSDLGQGHRTEAFF

clone size: few
J gene: TRBJ1-2
D gene: TRBD1
V gene: TRBV6-5
CDR3 DNA: TGTGCCAGCAGTTACAAGGGACAGGGGTTTGGCTACACCTTC
CDR3 protein: CASSYKGQGFGYTF

clone size: NA
J gene: TRBJ2-7
D gene: NA
V gene: TRBV27
CDR3 DNA: TGTGCCAGCAGTCCCCTGACAGTGGGCTACGAGCAGTACTTC
CDR3 protein: CASSPLTVGYEQYF

clone size: NA
J gene: TRBJ2-6
D gene: NA
V gene: TRBV20-1
CDR3 DNA: TGCAGTGCCCCTTTCTCTGGGGCCAACGTCCTGACTTTC
CDR3 protein: CSAPFSGANVLTF

clone size: few
J gene: TRBJ2-3
D gene: TRBD2
V gene: TRBV9
CDR3 DNA: TGTGCCAGCAGCCCCCCCCACCCGGGACTAGCGGGGATCACAGATACGCAGTATTTT
CDR3 protein: CASSPPHPGLAGITDTQYF

clone size: NA
J gene: TRBJ1-2
D gene: NA
V gene: TRBV20-1
CDR3 DNA: TGCAGTGCCAGGACAGCTCCCTATGGCTACACCTTC
CDR3 protein: CSARTAPYGYTF

clone size: NA
J gene: TRBJ2-1
D gene: TRBD2
V gene: TRBV10-3
CDR3 DNA: TGTGCCTTCAGTGAACGAGCGGGGGGGCGAAACAATGAGCAGTTCTTC
CDR3 protein: CAFSERAGGRNNEQFF

clone size: few
J gene: TRBJ1-5
D gene: NA
V gene: TRBV7-2
CDR3 DNA: TGTGCCAGCAGCCTCGACAGCCGCTTTTCCAATCAGCCCCAGCATTTT
CDR3 protein: CASSLDSRFSNQPQHF

clone size: once
J gene: TRBJ1-5
D gene: NA
V gene: TRBV7-2
CDR3 DNA: TGTACCAGCAGCTTAGTGGGGCAGGGATTTGAGCCCCAGCATTTT
CDR3 protein: CTSSLVGQGFEPQHF

clone size: few
J gene: TRBJ1-2
D gene: TRBD1
V gene: TRBV7-2
CDR3 DNA: TGTGCCAGCAGCTTAAGGGGACAGAACTATGGCTACACCTTC
CDR3 protein: CASSLRGQNYGYTF

clone size: few
J gene: TRBJ2-5
D gene: TRBD2
V gene: TRBV29-1
CDR3 DNA: TGCAGCGTTGACTGGCGGGGGGGAAGAGAGACCCAGTACTTC
CDR3 protein: CSVDWRGGRETQYF

clone size: few
J gene: TRBJ1-1
D gene: TRBD1
V gene: TRBV11-2
CDR3 DNA: TGTGCCAGCAGCTCGACCCTTGGGACAGCCACTGAAGCTTTCTTT
CDR3 protein: CASSSTLGTATEAFF

clone size: few
J gene: TRBJ2-3
D gene: NA
V gene: TRBV3-1
CDR3 DNA: TGTGCCAGCAGCCAACTCAGGGACATGTACGCAGATACGCAGTATTTT
CDR3 protein: CASSQLRDMYADTQYF

clone size: few
J gene: TRBJ1-1
D gene: NA
V gene: TRBV6-2/TRBV6-3
CDR3 DNA: TGTGCCAGCAGTTACTCAGACAGGTCGGACACTGAAGCTTTCTTT
CDR3 protein: CASSYSDRSDTEAFF

clone size: NA
J gene: TRBJ2-1
D gene: TRBD2
V gene: TRBV12-3/TRBV12-4
CDR3 DNA: TGTGCCGGCACCTCGGGGTTCGGGAGGGATGAGCAGTTCTTC
CDR3 protein: CAGTSGFGRDEQFF

clone size: few
J gene: TRBJ2-1
D gene: NA
V gene: TRBV4-2
CDR3 DNA: TGTGCCAGCAGCCAAGAGGGGGGGCCCCCCTACAATGAGCAGTTCTTC
CDR3 protein: CASSQEGGPPYNEQFF

clone size: NA
J gene: TRBJ1-3
D gene: NA
V gene: TRBV18
CDR3 DNA: TGTGCCAGCTCACCAATACGGAACACCATATATTTT
CDR3 protein: CASSPIRNTIYF

clone size: few
J gene: TRBJ2-7
D gene: TRBD1
V gene: TRBV4-3
CDR3 DNA: TGCGCCAGCAGCCCGGGTCGGGACAGGGAAAGGATCGAGCAGTACTTC
CDR3 protein: CASSPGRDRERIEQYF

clone size: few
J gene: TRBJ2-1
D gene: TRBD2
V gene: TRBV29-1
CDR3 DNA: TGCAGCGCCGAAGGGCCACTAGCGGGGGACCGCAATGAGCAGTTCTTC
CDR3 protein: CSAEGPLAGDRNEQFF

clone size: NA
J gene: TRBJ1-4
D gene: NA
V gene: TRBV5-6
CDR3 DNA: TGTGCCAGCAGCTTCTTCACGGGGGAAAAACTGTTTTTT
CDR3 protein: CASSFFTGEKLFF

clone size: NA
J gene: TRBJ1-1
D gene: TRBD1
V gene: TRBV3-1
CDR3 DNA: TGTGCCAGCAGCCACCTCGGGACAGGGGGCTACACTGAAGCTTTCTTT
CDR3 protein: CASSHLGTGGYTEAFF

clone size: NA
J gene: TRBJ1-2
D gene: NA
V gene: TRBV13
CDR3 DNA: TGTGCCAGCAGCTTTCGGCAGGGGACTACCTTGACTAACTATGGCTACACCTTC
CDR3 protein: CASSFRQGTTLTNYGYTF

clone size: NA
J gene: TRBJ1-2
D gene: TRBD1
V gene: TRBV12-3/TRBV12-4
CDR3 DNA: TGTGCCTGCAGTTTAGCCGGACAGGGGGCAGGAGGCTACACCTTC
CDR3 protein: CACSLAGQGAGGYTF

clone size: NA
J gene: TRBJ1-1
D gene: TRBD1
V gene: TRBV6-2/TRBV6-3
CDR3 DNA: TGTGCCAGCAGTGGGACAGGGTTGGGGAACTTTGAAGCTTTCTTT
CDR3 protein: CASSGTGLGNFEAFF

clone size: many
J gene: TRBJ2-1
D gene: TRBD2
V gene: TRBV12-3/TRBV12-4
CDR3 DNA: TGTGCCAGCAGTCCAGTTGGGCTAGCGGGGGGGAAAAATGAGCAGTTCTTC
CDR3 protein: CASSPVGLAGGKNEQFF

clone size: NA
J gene: TRBJ2-6
D gene: NA
V gene: TRBV3-1
CDR3 DNA: TGTGCCAGCAGCCAAGACCTATCTGGGGCCAACGTCCTGACTTTC
CDR3 protein: CASSQDLSGANVLTF

clone size: NA
J gene: TRBJ2-7
D gene: NA
V gene: TRBV7-2
CDR3 DNA: TGTGCCAGCAGCTTCTACGACGGCTCCTACGAGCAGTACTTC
CDR3 protein: CASSFYDGSYEQYF

clone size: NA
J gene: TRBJ2-3
D gene: NA
V gene: TRBV5-1
CDR3 DNA: TGCGCCAGCAGCCGTCTAGGAACAGATACGCAGTATTTT
CDR3 protein: CASSRLGTDTQYF

clone size: NA
J gene: TRBJ1-5
D gene: NA
V gene: TRBV18
CDR3 DNA: TGTGCCAGCTCACCAGACAGAGCCCGGGGCAATCAGCCCCAGCATTTT
CDR3 protein: CASSPDRARGNQPQHF

clone size: few
J gene: TRBJ1-4
D gene: NA
V gene: TRBV12-3/TRBV12-4
CDR3 DNA: TGTGCCAGCAGTTTAGAACAGGGTGGTGAAAAACTGTTTTTT
CDR3 protein: CASSLEQGGEKLFF

clone size: once
J gene: TRBJ2-7
D gene: NA
V gene: TRBV10-3
CDR3 DNA: TGTGCCATCAGTGAGTCTACAATCTACGAGCAGCACTTC
CDR3 protein: CAISESTIYEQHF

clone size: NA
J gene: TRBJ1-4
D gene: TRBD1
V gene: TRBV7-9
CDR3 DNA: TGTGCCAGCAGCTTAGGGTGGACAGGGGGCCCCACTAATGAAAAACTGTTTTTT
CDR3 protein: CASSLGWTGGPTNEKLFF

clone size: NA
J gene: TRBJ2-2
D gene: TRBD1
V gene: TRBV7-6
CDR3 DNA: TGTGCCAGCAGCTCACAGACAGGGGGCACCGGGGAGCTGTTTTTT
CDR3 protein: CASSSQTGGTGELFF

clone size: few
J gene: TRBJ1-2
D gene: TRBD1
V gene: TRBV6-1
CDR3 DNA: TGTGCCAGCAGTGAAGGCCGGGACAGGAGGGGTGGCTACACCTTC
CDR3 protein: CASSEGRDRRGGYTF

clone size: few
J gene: TRBJ2-1
D gene: NA
V gene: TRBV5-1
CDR3 DNA: TGCGCCAGCAGTTATCTTTGGGGTAGCTCCTACAATGAGCAGTTCTTC
CDR3 protein: CASSYLWGSSYNEQFF

clone size: NA
J gene: TRBJ2-6
D gene: NA
V gene: TRBV18
CDR3 DNA: TGTGCCAGCTCGCCCGGGGGCGAAAACTCTGAGGCCAACGTCCTGACTTTC
CDR3 protein: CASSPGGENSEANVLTF

clone size: NA
J gene: TRBJ2-5
D gene: NA
V gene: TRBV29-1
CDR3 DNA: TGCAGCGCCTCGCGGGGCAGGCGTGGGACCCAGTACTTC
CDR3 protein: CSASRGRRGTQYF

clone size: NA
J gene: TRBJ2-5
D gene: NA
V gene: TRBV4-2
CDR3 DNA: TGTGCCAGCAGCCAAGAAACTGGCAGGGGTGGGGAAGAGACCCAGTACTTC
CDR3 protein: CASSQETGRGGEETQYF

clone size: NA
J gene: TRBJ2-3
D gene: TRBD2
V gene: TRBV6-6
CDR3 DNA: TGTGCCAGCACCCGGGGGGGCATCACAGATACGCAGTATTTT
CDR3 protein: CASTRGGITDTQYF

clone size: many
J gene: TRBJ2-3
D gene: NA
V gene: TRBV7-2
CDR3 DNA: TGTGCCAGCAGCCCCGAGGGGTTAACTAGCACAGATACGCAGTATTTT
CDR3 protein: CASSPEGLTSTDTQYF

clone size: few
J gene: TRBJ2-3
D gene: NA
V gene: TRBV6-5
CDR3 DNA: TGTGCCAGCAGTTACGGGGGGATCACAGATACGCAGTATTTT
CDR3 protein: CASSYGGITDTQYF

clone size: NA
J gene: TRBJ2-6
D gene: NA
V gene: TRBV10-3
CDR3 DNA: TGTGCCATCAGGGGAGACGGGGCCAACGTCCTGACTTTC
CDR3 protein: CAIRGDGANVLTF

clone size: NA
J gene: TRBJ2-1
D gene: TRBD2
V gene: TRBV20-1
CDR3 DNA: TGCAGTGCTTTCATGGGACTAGCTAACAATGAGCAGTTCTTC
CDR3 protein: CSAFMGLANNEQFF

clone size: NA
J gene: TRBJ1-1
D gene: NA
V gene: TRBV5-1
CDR3 DNA: TGCGCCAGCAGCTTGATCTCCGAGGGTAACACTGAAGCTTTCTTT
CDR3 protein: CASSLISEGNTEAFF

clone size: NA
J gene: TRBJ2-6
D gene: NA
V gene: TRBV4-3
CDR3 DNA: TGCGCCAGCAGCCAACAATTAGGGCACGCGTCTGGGGCCAACGTCCTGACTTTC
CDR3 protein: CASSQQLGHASGANVLTF

clone size: NA
J gene: TRBJ2-3
D gene: NA
V gene: TRBV20-1
CDR3 DNA: TGCAGTGAAGGTCGGGCCAGCACAGATACGCAGTATTTT
CDR3 protein: CSEGRASTDTQYF

clone size: few
J gene: TRBJ2-4
D gene: TRBD1
V gene: TRBV3-1
CDR3 DNA: TGTGCCAGCAGCCCCGGGACAGGGGACAACATTCAGTACTTC
CDR3 protein: CASSPGTGDNIQYF

clone size: NA
J gene: TRBJ2-5
D gene: TRBD1
V gene: TRBV10-3
CDR3 DNA: TGTGCCATCAGGGGGGACAGGGCAGGGGAGACCCAGTACTTC
CDR3 protein: CAIRGDRAGETQYF

clone size: NA
J gene: TRBJ2-5
D gene: NA
V gene: TRBV11-2
CDR3 DNA: TGTGCCAGCAGCTTAGTCAGGGGTCAAGAGACCCAGTACTTC
CDR3 protein: CASSLVRGQETQYF

clone size: NA
J gene: TRBJ2-3
D gene: NA
V gene: TRBV7-2
CDR3 DNA: TGTGCCAGCAACCTATGGGACCTACTTAGCACAGATACGCAGTATTTT
CDR3 protein: CASNLWDLLSTDTQYF

clone size: few
J gene: TRBJ2-3
D gene: TRBD2
V gene: TRBV25-1
CDR3 DNA: TGTGCCAGCAGTTCATTTTACGGGGGGAGTGTTAGCACAGATACGCAGTATTTT
CDR3 protein: CASSSFYGGSVSTDTQYF